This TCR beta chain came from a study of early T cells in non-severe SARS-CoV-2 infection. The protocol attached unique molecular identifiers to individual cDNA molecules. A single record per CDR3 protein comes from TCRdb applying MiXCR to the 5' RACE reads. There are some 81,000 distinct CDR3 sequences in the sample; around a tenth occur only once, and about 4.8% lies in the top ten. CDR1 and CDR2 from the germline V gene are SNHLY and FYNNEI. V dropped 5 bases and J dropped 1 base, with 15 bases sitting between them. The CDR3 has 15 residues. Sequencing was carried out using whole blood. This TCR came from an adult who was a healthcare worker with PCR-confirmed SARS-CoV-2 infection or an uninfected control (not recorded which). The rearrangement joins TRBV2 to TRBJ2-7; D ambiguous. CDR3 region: CASSKDVGPSYEQYF. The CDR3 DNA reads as TGTGCCAGCAGTAAGGACGTAGGTCCTTCCTACGAGCAGTACTTC.